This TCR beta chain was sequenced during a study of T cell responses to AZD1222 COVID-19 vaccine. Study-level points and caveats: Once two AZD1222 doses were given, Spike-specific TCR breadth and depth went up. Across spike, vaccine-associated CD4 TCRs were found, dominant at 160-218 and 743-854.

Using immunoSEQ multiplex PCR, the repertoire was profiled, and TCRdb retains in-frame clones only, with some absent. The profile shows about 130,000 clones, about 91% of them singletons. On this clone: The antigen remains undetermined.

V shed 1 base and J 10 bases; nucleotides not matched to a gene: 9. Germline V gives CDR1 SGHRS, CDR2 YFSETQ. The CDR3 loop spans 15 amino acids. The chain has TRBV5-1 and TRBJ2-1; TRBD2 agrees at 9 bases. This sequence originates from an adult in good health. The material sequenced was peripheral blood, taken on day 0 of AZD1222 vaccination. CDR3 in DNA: TGCGCCAGCAGCTTGCGTAGCGGGGGCCCCTCGGAGCAGTTCTTC. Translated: CASSLRSGGPSEQFF.